This TCR beta chain stems from a study of T cell responses to AZD1222 COVID-19 vaccine. Profiled with immunoSEQ multiplex PCR; TCRdb holds only in-frame clones, not every one. The repertoire includes about 66,000 clones, roughly 90% of them detected once, and 17% sits in the top ten. V dropped 2 bases and J dropped 0 bases, with 8 bases sitting between them. CDR1 and CDR2 from the germline V gene are MNHEY and SVGAGI. The CDR3 sequence is 15 residues long. This clone occurred once. This receptor was identified in an adult in good health. The sequencing used peripheral blood, collected on day 0 of AZD1222 vaccination. The chain uses TRBV6-5 and TRBJ1-3; D gene unclear. The CDR3 DNA follows: TGTGCCAGCAGTTACGACGGAGTCTCTGGAAACACCATATATTTT. Amino acids: CASSYDGVSGNTIYF.